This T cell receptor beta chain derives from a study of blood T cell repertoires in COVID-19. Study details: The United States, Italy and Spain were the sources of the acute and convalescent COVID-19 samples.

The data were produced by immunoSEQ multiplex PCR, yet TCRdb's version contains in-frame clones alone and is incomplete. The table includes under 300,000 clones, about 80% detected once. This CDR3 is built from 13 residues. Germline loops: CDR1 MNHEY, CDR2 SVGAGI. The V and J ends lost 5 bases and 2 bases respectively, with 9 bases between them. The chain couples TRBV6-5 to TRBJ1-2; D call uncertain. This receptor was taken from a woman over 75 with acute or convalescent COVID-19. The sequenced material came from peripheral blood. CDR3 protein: CASSLTVNYGYTF. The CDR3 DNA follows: TGTGCCAGCAGTCTTACAGTGAACTATGGCTACACCTTC.